These 10 T cell receptor beta chains share one sample of origin, sequenced in a study of shared clonotypes between healthy human individuals. Cells designated naive CD8 were CD45RO-negative and were positively selected for CCR7, with terminally differentiated effector memory CD45RA+ cells excluded. The repertoire was sequenced with immunoSEQ multiplex PCR; TCRdb's copy has only in-frame clones and lacks some. The table lists some 2.1 million clones, around 93% of them singletons, with less than 2% in the top ten. Source material: naive CD8+ T cells from PBMCs. Every receptor here comes from a man between 18 and 35 years old in good health. Some clones in this sample may be carry-over from other donors' samples.

This rearrangement joins TRBV4-1 to TRBJ1-5; 10 bases match TRBD1. V lost 0 bases and J lost 3; bases outside the gene matches: 5. The germline V gene encodes CDR1 MGHRA and CDR2 YSYEKL. The CDR3 runs to 17 residues. CDR3 nucleotides: TGCGCCAGCAGCCAAGATAGGGGACAGGGGCCCAATCAGCCCCAGCATTTT. Its protein product is CASSQDRGQGPNQPQHF.

The chain couples TRBV10-3 to TRBJ2-7; no definite D call. CDR1 ENHRY and CDR2 SYGVKD come from the germline V gene. Trimming removed 4 bases at V and 4 bases at J, with 11 bases between. This CDR3 is built from 13 residues. CDR3 DNA sequence: TGTGCCATCAGTGCGTCGGGTTGGTACGAGCAGTACTTC. It translates to CAISASGWYEQYF.

The chain combines TRBV9 with TRBJ2-3; 8 nucleotides match TRBD1. This CDR3 contains 17 residues. Trimming took 0 bases from V and 2 from J; bases not matched to a gene: 8. Germline CDR1 SGDLS, CDR2 YYNGEE. The CDR3 DNA sequence: TGTGCCAGCAGCGTAGATGGGACAGGTCTGGTCACAGATACGCAGTATTTT. Its translation is CASSVDGTGLVTDTQYF.

DNA for the CDR3: TGTGCCAGCAGCGAAGGGGGCGGAGACACAGATACGCAGTATTTT. Translating it yields CASSEGGGDTDTQYF. The chain is built from TRBV13 and TRBJ2-3; TRBD1 matches 7 bases. The CDR3 totals 15 residues. CDR1 is PRHDT and CDR2 is FYEKMQ in the germline V gene (reference sequence). After removal of 5 bases from V and 2 bases from J, the junction contained 7 bases not matched to a gene.

The chain is built from TRBV29-1 and TRBJ2-1; D is unclear. CDR1 and CDR2 from the germline V gene are SQVTM and ANQGSEA. Between the trimmed V and J ends, which lost 7 bases and 0 bases, there was a span of 7 bases. This CDR3 has 12 residues. The CDR3 DNA follows: TGCAGCGGAAGGAGCTCCTACAATGAGCAGTTCTTC. Translating it yields CSGRSSYNEQFF.

The genes are TRBV28 and TRBJ1-6; TRBD1 is a possible D gene (5 bases). Germline assignment: CDR1 MDHEN and CDR2 SYDVKM. V gave up 5 bases and J gave up 0 bases, with 14 bases separating them. The CDR3 covers 17 residues. The CDR3 nucleotides are TGTGCCAGCAGTGGGACGGTTCAGAGCTCCTATAATTCACCCCTCCACTTT. This translates into CASSGTVQSSYNSPLHF.

The V gene is TRBV29-1, the J gene TRBJ1-1; D may be TRBD1 (5 bases). The V and J ends lost 0 bases and 5 bases respectively, with 13 bases between them. Germline V gives CDR1 SQVTM, CDR2 ANQGSEA. This CDR3 has 14 amino acids. CDR3 DNA sequence: TGCAGCGTTGAAGATCGACAGAGAGGGACTGAAGCTTTCTTT. Its translation: CSVEDRQRGTEAFF.

V gene TRBV5-6 combines with J gene TRBJ2-1, with 13 bases matching TRBD2. The CDR3 length is 16 residues. Germline lookup yields CDR1 SGHDT and CDR2 YYEEEE. With 0 bases clipped from V and 8 bases from J, the junction kept 5 bases outside the gene matches. The CDR3 is CASSLGLAGGLDEQFF. The CDR3 nucleotides are TGTGCCAGCAGCTTGGGACTAGCGGGAGGTTTGGATGAGCAGTTCTTC.

The rearrangement uses TRBV11-2 and TRBJ2-7, with no clear D. This CDR3 comprises 14 residues. Trimming pared 0 bases from V and 4 bases from J, leaving 10 bases between. Germline V gives CDR1 SGHAT, CDR2 FQNNGV. Here the CDR3 reads CASSLDVIAYEQYF. CDR3 bases: TGTGCCAGCAGCTTAGACGTTATTGCGTACGAGCAGTACTTC.

This sequence joins TRBV6-5 and TRBJ2-7; weak D call: TRBD1 (6 bases). Trimming cost V 6 bases and J 3 bases, with 12 bases left between them. This CDR3 region has 13 residues. CDR1 and CDR2 (germline): MNHEY, SVGAGI. CDR3 protein: CASRTGQNYEQYF. CDR3 sequence (DNA): TGTGCCAGCAGGACGGGACAAAACTACGAGCAGTACTTC.